One and the same sample provided the 16 T cell receptor beta chains below, sequenced in a study of blood T cell repertoires in COVID-19. Libraries were prepared by immunoSEQ multiplex PCR; TCRdb keeps only in-frame clonotypes and omits some of them. The sample yields some 300,000 clones, around 91% seen once. Sequenced material: PBMCs or T cells enriched from blood (not recorded which). The receptors were gathered from a woman in her 40s who had recovered from COVID-19.

The gene calls are TRBV25-1 and TRBJ1-2; no firm D call. The V end was cut by 4 bases, the J end by 4 bases, with 19 bases between. Germline V CDR1 and CDR2: MGHDK, SYGVNS. The CDR3 has 16 residues. The DNA of the CDR3 is TGTGCCAGCAGTGGCCCTCGGGAGGCAAGATTCTATGGCTACACCTTC. This translates into CASSGPREARFYGYTF.

This clone appeared a few times. The rearrangement joins TRBV7-9 to TRBJ2-5; tentatively, D is TRBD2 (5 bases). Germline CDR1 reads SEHNR; CDR2 reads FQNEAQ (reference sequence). V was trimmed by 4 bases and J by 4 bases, leaving 13 bases between them. This CDR3 has 14 residues. The CDR3 here is CASSWRHLGETQYF. The DNA of the CDR3 is TGTGCCAGCAGCTGGAGGCATTTGGGAGAGACCCAGTACTTC.

The V and J genes are TRBV10-3 and TRBJ2-3, with 9 bases lining up with TRBD1. Germline lookup yields CDR1 ENHRY and CDR2 SYGVKD. This CDR3 contains 15 residues. The V gene end was trimmed by 3 bases and the J gene end by 4 bases; junction bases not matched to a gene: 5. In DNA, the CDR3 is TGTGCCATCAGTGAACGGACAGGGGATGCAGATACGCAGTATTTT. Protein: CAISERTGDADTQYF.

CDR3 DNA sequence: TGTGCCAGCAGCCTCGGGACAAGCGAGCAGTACTTC. Translated, it gives CASSLGTSEQYF. This chain links TRBV5-6 with TRBJ2-7, with D maybe TRBD1 (6 bases). CDR1 is SGHDT and CDR2 is YYEEEE in the germline V gene. The CDR3 is 12 amino acids. V shed 4 bases and J shed 6 bases, with 11 bases lying between them.

The rearrangement joins TRBV5-1 to TRBJ2-3; 7 nucleotides align to TRBD2. The trim removed 4 bases at V and 4 bases at J, leaving 9 bases unmatched. CDR3 length equals 15 residues. Germline CDR1 SGHRS, CDR2 YFSETQ. CDR3 in amino acids: CASSSLAGDPDTQYF. DNA for the CDR3: TGCGCCAGCAGCAGCTTGGCGGGAGACCCAGATACGCAGTATTTT.

The CDR3 coding sequence is TGTGCCAGCAGCGAGACTCTTAACGTCCCTAGTGGCTACACCTTC. It is translated as CASSETLNVPSGYTF. This chain uses TRBV2 with TRBJ1-2; D gene unclear. This CDR3 has 15 amino acids. Looked up from germline, CDR1 is SNHLY and CDR2 is FYNNEI. Trimming stripped 6 bases from V and 7 bases from J, with 21 bases between.

The rearrangement joins TRBV9 to TRBJ2-1, with 8 bases aligning to TRBD1. V trimming: 3 bases; J trimming: 2 bases; junction bases outside the gene matches: 4. CDR1 and CDR2 from the germline V gene are SGDLS and YYNGEE. This CDR3 has 15 amino acids. In DNA, the CDR3 is TGTGCCAGCAGCGCCCGGGACAGGCCCTACAATGAGCAGTTCTTC. Its protein is CASSARDRPYNEQFF.

The CDR3 sequence: CASSLGTVKETQYF. The CDR3 DNA reads TGTGCCAGCAGTCTGGGGACTGTCAAAGAGACCCAGTACTTC. V and J are TRBV6-5 and TRBJ2-5; TRBD2 is a possible D gene (6 bases). Germline CDR1 reads MNHEY; CDR2 reads SVGAGI. This CDR3 spans 14 amino acids. V was shortened by 5 bases and J by 3 bases, with 13 bases between the two germline ends.

V and J are TRBV4-1 and TRBJ2-3, with TRBD2 matching over 10 bases. V was clipped by 2 bases and J by 3 bases; unmatched bases: 2. This CDR3 comprises 15 residues. Per germline, CDR1 MGHRA and CDR2 YSYEKL. The CDR3 nucleotides read TGCGCCAGCAGCCAACTACTAGCGGGGACAGATACGCAGTATTTT. The encoded protein is CASSQLLAGTDTQYF.

The V and J genes are TRBV19 and TRBJ2-7; maybe TRBD2 (5 bases). The germline CDR1 and CDR2 sequences are LNHDA and SQIVND (reference sequence). The CDR3 consists of 15 residues. V gave up 6 bases and J gave up 0 bases, with 15 bases separating them. In DNA, the CDR3 is TGTGCCAGTAGAGAAGCGGCTTCGAGCTCCTACGAGCAGTACTTC. Translated, it gives CASREAASSSYEQYF.

The chain couples TRBV11-2 to TRBJ2-7; 12 bases are a match to TRBD1. The CDR3 covers 19 residues. Germline loops: CDR1 SGHAT, CDR2 FQNNGV. J was trimmed by 3 bases and V by 4 bases; bases with no gene match: 16. The CDR3 DNA follows: TGTGCCAGCAGCTCCAGAGATTTCGTGGGACAGGGGGCGGGCTACGAGCAGTACTTC. Amino acid sequence: CASSSRDFVGQGAGYEQYF.

The chain carries TRBV15 and TRBJ1-3, with D unresolved. Germline-derived CDR1 and CDR2 are LNHNV and YYDKDF (reference sequence). The CDR3 contains 14 residues. The V end was cut by 0 bases, the J end by 6 bases, with 9 bases between. The CDR3 nucleotides are TGTGCCACCAGCAGAGAAAGAGTTGTAAACACCATATATTTT. It yields the protein CATSRERVVNTIYF. Variable domain in full (rest from reference TRBV15 and TRBJ1-3): DAMVIQNPRYQVTQFGKPVTLSCSQTLNHNVMYWYQQKSSQAPKLLFHYYDKDFNNEADTPDNFQSRRPNTSFCFLDIRSPGLGDTAMYLCATSRERVVNTIYFGEGSWLTVV.

The chain couples TRBV6-5 to TRBJ2-7, with D possibly matching TRBD2 (5 bases). CDR1 and CDR2 (germline): MNHEY, SVGAGI. Deletions cut 6 bases from V and 3 bases from J, with 12 bases between. This CDR3 contains 13 residues. Written as DNA, the CDR3 is TGTGCCAGCAGCAGAGGGTTGGGCTACGAGCAGTACTTC. Its translation: CASSRGLGYEQYF.

The chain combines TRBV7-2 with TRBJ1-2, with 7 bases matching TRBD1. V trimming: 5 bases; J trimming: 5 bases; junction bases outside the gene matches: 5. Per the germline V gene, CDR1 is SGHTA and CDR2 is FQGNSA. The CDR3 has 13 amino acids. In DNA, the CDR3 is TGTGCCAGCAGCCGGGGACAGATTTATGGCTACACCTTC. Amino acid sequence: CASSRGQIYGYTF. Complete variable domain (other parts from reference TRBV7-2 and TRBJ1-2): GAGVSQSPSNKVTEKGKDVELRCDPISGHTALYWYRQSLGQGLEFLIYFQGNSAPDKSGLPSDRFSAERTGGSVSTLTIQRTQQEDSAVYLCASSRGQIYGYTFGSGTRLTVV.

This chain links TRBV5-6 with TRBJ1-4; D perhaps matches TRBD1 (5 bases). The V end was cut by 4 bases, the J end by 5 bases, with 15 bases between. The CDR3 loop spans 15 amino acids. CDR1 is SGHDT, CDR2 YYEEEE, per germline. The CDR3 loop reads CASSREGKANEKLFF. The CDR3 DNA sequence: TGTGCCAGCAGCAGGGAGGGGAAGGCCAATGAAAAACTGTTTTTT.

The V gene is TRBV7-2, the J gene TRBJ1-5; a weak D match, TRBD1 (6 bases). Germline V CDR1 and CDR2: SGHTA, FQGNSA. This CDR3 is built from 14 residues. V was clipped by 2 bases and J by 6 bases, with 11 bases between them. CDR3 DNA: TGTGCCAGCAGCTTAATGGGGGCCGGTCAGCCCCAGCATTTT. It specifies CASSLMGAGQPQHF. Filled out from reference TRBV7-2 and TRBJ1-5, the complete variable domain reads GAGVSQSPSNKVTEKGKDVELRCDPISGHTALYWYRQSLGQGLEFLIYFQGNSAPDKSGLPSDRFSAERTGGSVSTLTIQRTQQEDSAVYLCASSLMGAGQPQHFGDGTRLSIL.